Each of the 15 T cell receptor beta chains below was sequenced from the same sample in a study of blood T cell repertoires in COVID-19. Using immunoSEQ multiplex PCR, the repertoire was profiled, and TCRdb retains in-frame clones only, with some absent. The sample records some 220,000 clones, 70% to 90% being singletons. Sequencing input: peripheral blood. The receptors shown here come from a woman in her 70s with COVID-19, enrolled during active disease.

This clone was counted a single time. The chain joins TRBV7-2 to TRBJ2-3; no definite D call. There are 13 residues in the CDR3. Germline V CDR1 and CDR2: SGHTA, FQGNSA. Trimming shortened V by 5 bases and J by 2 bases, and 8 bases separated the two germline ends. The CDR3 nucleotides are TGTGCCAGCAGCCCTGTAGTCACAGATACGCAGTATTTT. Protein: CASSPVVTDTQYF.

In its sample, this clone was seen a few times. The chain employs TRBV6-5 and TRBJ1-5; D not resolved. This CDR3 region has 14 residues. Trimming shortened V by 8 bases and J by 4 bases, and 15 bases separated the two germline ends. CDR1 MNHEY and CDR2 SVGAGI come from the germline V gene. CDR3 coding DNA: TGTGCCAGCGTGGAAAGCGCCATGAATCAGCCCCAGCATTTT. It yields the protein CASVESAMNQPQHF.

The rearrangement links TRBV18 to TRBJ1-1; D is uncertain. Germline V CDR1 and CDR2: KGHSH, LQKENI. The CDR3 covers 15 residues. Trimming removed 1 base at V and 2 bases at J, with 11 bases between. CDR3 loop: CASSPLTEVNTEAFF. The CDR3 DNA follows: TGTGCCAGCTCACCACTAACAGAAGTAAACACTGAAGCTTTCTTT.

Of note for this clone: An end of the junction does not agree with germline; a read error may underlie this. CDR3 in amino acids: CASSLAGRNTGELFF. The CDR3 nucleotides read TGTGCTAGCAGCTTAGCCGGGAGAAACACCGGGGAGCTGTTTTTT. The V call is TRBV7-7, the J call TRBJ2-2; D perhaps matches TRBD2 (6 bases). Germline CDR1 and CDR2: SSHAT and FNYEAQ (reference sequence). This CDR3 has 15 amino acids.

The V gene is TRBV4-3, the J gene TRBJ2-3, with a tentative D call TRBD1 (6 bases). The CDR3 has 15 amino acids. Looked up from germline, CDR1 is LGHNA and CDR2 is YSLEER. Between the trimmed V and J ends, which lost 4 bases and 4 bases, there was a span of 15 bases. The chain's CDR3 is CASSPQASGADTQYF. The CDR3 DNA reads as TGCGCCAGCAGCCCTCAAGCCTCAGGGGCAGATACGCAGTATTTT.

This rearrangement joins TRBV7-2 to TRBJ2-7; TRBD1 agrees at 10 bases. Germline V gives CDR1 SGHTA, CDR2 FQGNSA. The CDR3 has 16 residues. Losses at the gene ends were 1 base for V and 0 bases for J; bases not matched to a gene: 3. The CDR3 DNA is TGTGCCAGCAGCTTAGTTGGGACAGGGGTCTCCTACGAGCAGTACTTC. Its translation is CASSLVGTGVSYEQYF.

As DNA, the CDR3 is TGTGCCAGCAGTGAAGGGAGGGTAGCTAACTATGGCTACACCTTC. It yields the protein CASSEGRVANYGYTF. J is TRBJ1-2 and V is TRBV6-1; no clear D. Trimming took 1 base from V and 0 from J, leaving 9 bases between them. Germline V gene sequence: CDR1 MNHNS, CDR2 SASEGT. This CDR3 has 15 residues.

This chain links TRBV7-9 with TRBJ1-6, with a weak D call TRBD1 (6 bases). V shed 5 bases and J shed 10 bases, with 15 bases lying between them. The CDR3 has 14 amino acids. Germline CDR1 SEHNR, CDR2 FQNEAQ (reference sequence). CDR3 in DNA: TGTGCCAGCAGCCCCGAACAGGGTTCCTCACCCCTCCACTTT. Protein product: CASSPEQGSSPLHF.

The V call is TRBV11-2, the J call TRBJ1-1; D perhaps matches TRBD1 (6 bases). The germline gives CDR1 SGHAT, CDR2 FQNNGV. The germline V and J ends were trimmed by 0 bases and 4 bases, with 15 bases remaining between them. This CDR3 contains 16 residues. The CDR3 DNA reads as TGTGCCAGCAGCTTAGATACCCCTACAGGGAGCACTGAAGCTTTCTTT. Its protein is CASSLDTPTGSTEAFF.

This sequence joins TRBV6-5 and TRBJ1-1; tentative D call: TRBD1 (5 bases). CDR1 MNHEY and CDR2 SVGAGI come from the germline V gene. This CDR3 is built from 13 residues. Trimming shortened V by 6 bases and J by 4 bases, and 12 bases separated the two germline ends. CDR3 nucleotide sequence: TGTGCCAGCAGACCAGGGCCTTTCACTGAAGCTTTCTTT. This encodes CASRPGPFTEAFF.

The chain carries TRBV19 and TRBJ1-3, with no clear D. V lost 5 bases, J lost 0 bases, and 5 bases lay in between. This CDR3 has 13 amino acids. Germline CDR1 and CDR2: LNHDA and SQIVND (reference sequence). The CDR3 region is CASSRSSGNTIYF. Here the CDR3 DNA reads TGTGCCAGTAGTCGGAGCTCTGGAAACACCATATATTTT.

This clone was detected a few times. The chain carries TRBV12-3 or TRBV12-4 and TRBJ1-1; possible D gene TRBD1, 6 bases. The CDR3 contains 13 residues. V was trimmed by 1 base and J by 6 bases, leaving 9 bases between them. CDR3 in amino acids: CASSLERTAEAFF. In nucleotides, the CDR3 is TGTGCCAGCAGTTTAGAAAGGACAGCTGAAGCTTTCTTT.

The J gene is TRBJ1-2, the V gene TRBV9, with TRBD1 as a possible D gene (6 bases). V lost 0 bases and J 4 bases, leaving 16 bases between the germline ends. Germline V gene data show CDR1 as SGDLS and CDR2 as YYNGEE. The CDR3 extends over 16 amino acids. Here the CDR3 DNA reads TGTGCCAGCAGCGTAGGCTCCCGGACAGAGAGCTATGGCTACACCTTC. The encoded protein is CASSVGSRTESYGYTF.

In nucleotides, the CDR3 is TGTGCCAGCAGCGGGCGGACAGATAATTCACCCCTCCACTTT. Its translation: CASSGRTDNSPLHF. The rearrangement joins TRBV5-8 to TRBJ1-6; possible D gene TRBD1, 6 bases. V dropped 4 bases and J dropped 5 bases, with 10 bases sitting between them. The CDR3 is 14 amino acids. From germline, CDR1 is SGHTS and CDR2 YDEGEE.

The chain recombines TRBV10-3 with TRBJ1-5; 11 bases align to TRBD1. From germline, CDR1 is ENHRY and CDR2 SYGVKD. The CDR3 runs 16 residues. With 3 bases clipped from V and 9 bases from J, the junction kept 10 bases outside the gene matches. The CDR3 DNA follows: TGTGCCATCAGTGATCCGGGACAGGGGGTACGGGGGCCCCAGCATTTT. It codes for CAISDPGQGVRGPQHF.